This TCR beta chain is from a study of OX40 agonist ivuxolimab in advanced cancers. Study-wide background: Ivuxolimab was delivered to patients intravenously every 2 weeks at doses spanning 0.01 to 10 mg/kg. The study, taken as a whole, reports: Clonal expansion from baseline to week 6 occurred in both CD4+ and CD8+ T cells. Among the lowest peripheral clonal expansion occurred in 0.1-3.0 mg/kg partial responders. Compared with CD4+, CD8+ T cells on average had more expanded clones.

Only in-frame clones appear in the TCRdb table, and some are missing; sequencing was by immunoSEQ multiplex PCR. The sample holds about 73,000 clones; approximately 90% are singletons and the top ten take approximately 11%. To note about this clone: Its antigen is not known.

Germline V lookup: CDR1 MDHEN, CDR2 SYDVKM. Deletions cut 4 bases from V and 5 bases from J, with 15 bases between. The CDR3 runs 14 residues. The clonotype originates from an adult with an advanced solid tumor such as melanoma, head and neck, liver or kidney cancer. Sequenced material: CD4+ or CD8+ T cells sorted from blood, taken in a trial of the OX40 agonist ivuxolimab. The chain joins TRBV28 to TRBJ2-7, with D tentatively TRBD1 (6 bases). This chain's CDR3 is CASSSPRQVHEQYF. The CDR3 bases are TGTGCCAGCAGTTCCCCCCGACAGGTACACGAGCAGTACTTC.